The sequence of this TCR beta chain was determined in a study of PD-1 blockade in classical Hodgkin lymphoma. Each and every patient relapsed after autologous stem cell transplantation, and patients got differing brentuximab vedotin exposure. The germline V gene encodes CDR1 MNHNS and CDR2 SASEGT. The CDR3 contains 16 residues. V gave up 2 bases and J gave up 0 bases; unmatched junction bases: 2. This table comes from immunoSEQ multiplex PCR, and its TCRdb copy is limited to in-frame clones, with some not included. The data hold approximately 70,000 clones, with 85% to 95% observed a single time. The source of this sequence is a human donor with classical Hodgkin lymphoma. The J gene is TRBJ2-3, the V gene TRBV6-1; 10 bases fit TRBD2. This sample comprised peripheral blood mononuclear cells (PBMCs), obtained at baseline. The CDR3 DNA reads as TGTGCCAGCAGTGAATGGACTAGCGGAAGCACAGATACGCAGTATTTT. Translation gives CASSEWTSGSTDTQYF.